This TCR beta chain was identified in a study of blood T cell repertoires in COVID-19. Looking at the study overall: COVID-19 samples, acute and convalescent, were from the United States, Italy and Spain.

Enrolled during active infection, Seattle patients were then followed longitudinally. Original handling: Amplification of reference gene primers provided the estimated nucleated cell counts. TCRdb's copy holds only in-frame clones and misses some; the assay was immunoSEQ multiplex PCR. For V, J and clone size, that table is used; D and trimming come from the DNA. Of about 110,000 clones listed, approximately 89% are singletons. The trim removed 4 bases at V and 6 bases at J, leaving 10 bases unmatched. The CDR3 has 15 amino acids. The germline gives CDR1 SGHTS, CDR2 YDEGEE. The sample was peripheral blood. The clonotype was recovered from a woman in her sixties with COVID-19, enrolled during active disease. The V and J genes are TRBV5-8 and TRBJ2-1; 7 nucleotides agree with TRBD1. The CDR3 nucleotides read TGTGCCAGCAGCCAGACAGGGAGAATTAGCAATGAGCAGTTCTTC. Encoded protein: CASSQTGRISNEQFF.